This TCR beta chain derives from a study of identical twins. Study observations and caveats: Twin pairs' shared out-of-frame alpha sequences were enriched in low generation probability. Zero-insertion findings could be partly confounded by invariant cells (MAIT and iNKT cells).

Concerning this clonotype itself: Its target is not known.

Every sampled donor was Caucasian and healthy. It was template switching that added a universal primer site, and there were unique molecular identifiers on the cDNA. One entry per CDR3 protein, called by TCRdb with MiXCR from the 5' RACE reads. The sample lists around 1.7 million distinct CDR3 sequences, around a third seen once, with under 0.35% in the top ten. The sample taken for sequencing was cord blood. This receptor was obtained from a newborn girl in good health.

The CDR3 protein is CATSEAGTGTTDTQYF. In DNA, the CDR3 is TGTGCCACCAGTGAGGCCGGGACAGGGACCACAGATACGCAGTATTTT. The chain has TRBV24-1 and TRBJ2-3; 9 bases align to TRBD1. CDR1 KGHDR and CDR2 SFDVKD come from the germline V gene. The CDR3 contains 16 residues. J was trimmed by 2 bases and V by 4 bases; bases with no gene match: 6.